The 10 T cell receptor beta chains below come from one sample, sequenced in a study of OX40 agonist ivuxolimab in advanced cancers. The protocol was immunoSEQ multiplex PCR, while the TCRdb copy is restricted to in-frame clones and leaves out a portion. Of 30,000 to 35,000 clones in the sample, approximately 91% are singletons; the top ten hold over 35%. This sample comprised CD4+ or CD8+ T cells sorted from blood, obtained in a trial of the OX40 agonist ivuxolimab. The receptors originated from an adult with an advanced solid tumor such as melanoma, head and neck, liver or kidney cancer.

The genes are TRBV7-9 and TRBJ2-7; D not resolved. Germline V CDR1 and CDR2: SEHNR, FQNEAQ (reference sequence). The V end was cut by 5 bases, the J end by 0 bases, with 17 bases between. CDR3 length: 16 residues. DNA for the CDR3: TGTGCCAGCAGCGAAAGGACGGGTTTTGGCTCCTACGAGCAGTACTTC. It specifies CASSERTGFGSYEQYF.

This clone showed up just a few times. In DNA, the CDR3 is TGTGCCAGCAGCCCCGCAGTCGCCTATGGCTACACCTTC. This translates into CASSPAVAYGYTF. The V gene is TRBV7-9, the J gene TRBJ1-2; D gene unclear. This CDR3 contains 13 residues. Deletions cut 5 bases from V and 4 bases from J, with 11 bases between. Germline CDR1 and CDR2: SEHNR and FQNEAQ (reference sequence). Full variable domain (outside the CDR3, taken from reference TRBV7-9 and TRBJ1-2): DTGVSQNPRHKITKRGQNVTFRCDPISEHNRLYWYRQTLGQGPEFLTYFQNEAQLEKSRLLSDRFSAERPKGSFSTLEIQRTEQGDSAMYLCASSPAVAYGYTFGSGTRLTVV.

This chain joins TRBV4-3 and TRBJ2-7; maybe TRBD1 (6 bases). The CDR3 contains 18 residues. V lost 0 bases and J lost 0, with 18 bases in between. Germline V gene data show CDR1 as LGHNA and CDR2 as YSLEER. CDR3 DNA: TGCGCCAGCAGCCAAGATGCAGGGGCCGTACTAAGCTCCTACGAGCAGTACTTC. Amino acids: CASSQDAGAVLSSYEQYF.

The J gene is TRBJ1-5, the V gene TRBV2; 10 bases map to TRBD1. V lost 7 bases to trimming and J lost 3 bases; unmatched junction nucleotides: 6. This CDR3 spans 15 amino acids. From germline, CDR1 is SNHLY and CDR2 FYNNEI. Here the CDR3 reads CASKRDRGHNQPQHF. The CDR3, as DNA: TGTGCCAGCAAAAGAGACAGGGGGCACAATCAGCCCCAGCATTTT.

The chain combines TRBV11-2 with TRBJ2-7, with 12 nucleotides matching TRBD2. With V trimmed by 5 bases and J by 2 bases, 7 bases remained unmatched. CDR3 length: 16 amino acids. Germline assignment: CDR1 SGHAT and CDR2 FQNNGV. In nucleotides, the CDR3 is TGTGCCAGCAGCCCCGTCAGGACTAGCGGGACCTACGAGCAGTACTTC. Amino acids: CASSPVRTSGTYEQYF.

The rearrangement uses TRBV27 and TRBJ2-1, with D tentatively TRBD1 (6 bases). The germline gives CDR1 MNHEY, CDR2 SMNVEV (reference sequence). With 3 bases removed from V and 4 bases from J, the gap between germline ends came to 13 bases. The CDR3 runs to 15 residues. CDR3 nucleotides: TGTGCCAGCAGTTTCGGACAGTACGGGTACAATGAGCAGTTCTTC. This encodes CASSFGQYGYNEQFF.

The J gene is TRBJ2-1, the V gene TRBV7-9; unclear D gene. This CDR3 has 14 amino acids. CDR1 is SEHNR, CDR2 FQNEAQ, per germline (reference sequence). Trimming pared 3 bases from V and 8 bases from J, leaving 14 bases between. The CDR3 nucleotides read TGTGCCAGCAGCTTGGCCCTTCTCGGCGATGAGCAGTTCTTC. It yields the protein CASSLALLGDEQFF.

The V and J genes are TRBV7-3 and TRBJ1-2; D is uncertain. CDR1 is SGHTA, CDR2 FQGTGA, per germline. Trimming removed 3 bases at V and 6 bases at J, with 8 bases between. The CDR3 covers 12 residues. CDR3 coding DNA: TGTGCCAGCAGCTTCAGGAATAATGGCTACACCTTC. Translating it yields CASSFRNNGYTF.

The rearrangement links TRBV19 to TRBJ1-1; possible D gene TRBD1, 6 bases. The CDR3 consists of 14 residues. V shed 2 bases and J shed 7 bases, with 14 bases lying between them. The germline gives CDR1 LNHDA, CDR2 SQIVND (reference sequence). The CDR3 loop reads CASSIWWGADEAFF. CDR3 coding DNA: TGTGCCAGTAGTATATGGTGGGGGGCCGATGAAGCTTTCTTT.

In this sample, this clone turned up once. This chain connects TRBV27 to TRBJ2-7; D is perhaps TRBD1 or TRBD2 (6 bases each). The germline V gene has CDR1 MNHEY and CDR2 SMNVEV (reference sequence). The CDR3 contains 12 residues. The V end lost 6 bases, the J end lost 3 bases, and 9 bases lay between the germline ends. CDR3 sequence reads: CASRGGRYEQYF. CDR3 nucleotide sequence: TGTGCCAGCAGAGGGGGGCGCTACGAGCAGTACTTC.